What follows are 11 T cell receptor beta chains derived from one specimen sequenced in a study of T-cell reconstitution after alpha-beta-depleted transplantation in children. Unique molecular identifiers were built into the TCRbeta library. TCRdb re-called the PCR reads through MiXCR, storing one row per CDR3 protein. The sample gives about 400,000 distinct CDR3 sequences, roughly 22% of which show up once; 3.8% is in the top ten. Sequencing used PBMCs from the stem cell graft donor, obtained from the stem cell graft. The receptor source for this set is a human donor who donated a stem cell graft to a child with acute myeloid leukemia.

This chain connects TRBV2 to TRBJ2-6, with 7 bases aligning to TRBD1. The CDR3 runs 14 residues. Germline V CDR1 and CDR2: SNHLY, FYNNEI. V lost 6 bases and J lost 4; bases outside the gene matches: 3. CDR3 region: CASSGQVGANVLTF. The CDR3 coding sequence is TGTGCCAGCAGCGGACAGGTGGGGGCCAACGTCCTGACTTTC.

This rearrangement joins TRBV27 to TRBJ2-2; D is uncertain. Germline V lookup: CDR1 MNHEY, CDR2 SMNVEV (reference sequence). The ends were cut back, 2 bases at V and 6 bases at J, with 7 bases in the middle. The CDR3 sequence is 13 residues long. The DNA for the CDR3 is TGTGCCAGCAGTTTAATGGGGTCCGGGGAGCTGTTTTTT. Residues: CASSLMGSGELFF.

This clonotype came up a few times. The chain carries TRBV12-3 or TRBV12-4 and TRBJ2-5, with D unclear. Trimming took off 1 base at V and 1 base at J, with 10 bases between the two ends. The CDR3 is 15 amino acids. In DNA form, the CDR3 reads TGTGCCAGCAGTTTAGTATCGGACCCCCAAGAGACCCAGTACTTC. The encoded protein is CASSLVSDPQETQYF.

This clonotype was seen a handful of times. A clone one base away is much larger, so this may be a read error. This chain uses TRBV20-1 with TRBJ2-1, with D perhaps TRBD2 (5 bases). The germline gives CDR1 DFQATT, CDR2 SNEGSKA (reference sequence). This CDR3 region has 17 residues. The CDR3 DNA is TGCTGTGCTAGGGTCCTCGGCGGGTTTAGCTCCTACAATGAGCAGTTCTTC. It codes for CCARVLGGFSSYNEQFF.

The chain carries TRBV28 and TRBJ1-2; D perhaps matches TRBD1 (6 bases). The CDR3 has 13 amino acids. Germline-derived CDR1 and CDR2 are MDHEN and SYDVKM. Trimming took off 3 bases at V and 4 bases at J, with 9 bases between the two ends. The CDR3: CASSFLDSYGYTF. CDR3 DNA: TGTGCCAGCAGTTTTCTGGACAGCTATGGCTACACCTTC.

V and J are TRBV4-3 and TRBJ2-3; 7 bases align to TRBD2. The CDR3 sequence is 19 residues long. Germline CDR1 LGHNA, CDR2 YSLEER. The ends lost 0 bases at V and 0 bases at J; junction bases unmatched: 12. The CDR3 spells CASSQDSLAEASSTDTQYF. The CDR3 region has the DNA TGCGCCAGCAGCCAAGATAGTCTAGCGGAGGCCTCTAGCACAGATACGCAGTATTTT.

This clonotype was detected ten times or more. The chain joins TRBV27 to TRBJ2-5; 14 bases are a match to TRBD2. The CDR3 contains 16 residues. V lost 6 bases, J lost 5 bases, and 8 bases stayed unmatched. Per germline, CDR1 MNHEY and CDR2 SMNVEV (reference sequence). As DNA, the CDR3 is TGTGCCAGCAGAAGACTAGCGGGAGGGAGGGCGGAGACCCAGTACTTC. Protein sequence: CASRRLAGGRAETQYF.

The V gene is TRBV7-9, the J gene TRBJ2-1; TRBD2 aligns across 9 bases. The CDR3 has 15 amino acids. Losses at the gene ends were 1 base for V and 5 bases for J; bases not matched to a gene: 3. Germline loops: CDR1 SEHNR, CDR2 FQNEAQ (reference sequence). The CDR3 loop reads CASSLGGLADNEQFF. DNA for the CDR3: TGTGCCAGCAGCTTAGGGGGACTAGCTGACAATGAGCAGTTCTTC.

This clonotype was found many times. V usage is TRBV4-3 and J usage is TRBJ2-1; TRBD2 matches 14 bases. CDR3 size: 15 residues. Germline V gene data show CDR1 as LGHNA and CDR2 as YSLEER. V lost 8 bases to trimming and J lost 4 bases; unmatched junction nucleotides: 4. CDR3 in DNA: TGCGCCAGCGGTAGGACTAGCGGGGGGTACAATGAGCAGTTCTTC. The encoded protein is CASGRTSGGYNEQFF.

The genes are TRBV29-1 and TRBJ2-3; 12 bases map to TRBD2. The length of the CDR3 is 16 residues. V lost 1 base and J lost 3; bases outside the gene matches: 5. Germline assignment: CDR1 SQVTM and CDR2 ANQGSEA. The CDR3 coding sequence is TGCAGCGTTGAAGGAGCACTAGCGGGAGGAACAGATACGCAGTATTTT. This codes for CSVEGALAGGTDTQYF.

This chain uses TRBV20-1 with TRBJ2-1; possibly TRBD2 for D (5 bases). Germline V CDR1 and CDR2: DFQATT, SNEGSKA (reference sequence). This CDR3 spans 16 amino acids. The germline V and J ends were trimmed by 2 bases and 2 bases, with 16 bases remaining between them. The CDR3 reads CSARSVLASPYNEQFF. DNA for the CDR3: TGCAGTGCTAGAAGCGTCTTAGCGTCTCCCTACAATGAGCAGTTCTTC.